The present T cell receptor (beta chain) was sequenced within a study of T cell responses to AZD1222 COVID-19 vaccine. Study-wide background: Pooled together were second doses at about 4 or about 12 weeks.

Trimming shortened V by 4 bases and J by 3 bases, and 10 bases separated the two germline ends. The CDR3 is 13 residues long. The germline V gene has CDR1 SGHAT and CDR2 FQNNGV. TCRdb's table, derived via immunoSEQ multiplex PCR, lists solely in-frame clones and lacks some. The data show 85,000 to 130,000 clones, 89% seen once. Study findings and constraints: Two AZD1222 administrations were followed by greater Spike-specific TCR breadth and depth. The donors showed a predominance of white British ancestry and of females, with possible underestimation of clonal diversity. Seropositive at baseline were only a handful of AZD1222 recipients.

In the case of this clone: As yet, its antigen is unknown.

The chain uses TRBV11-2 and TRBJ2-7, with a weak D call TRBD2 (5 bases). This clonotype originated in an adult in good health. Sequenced here: peripheral blood, sampled on day 0 of AZD1222 vaccination. In DNA, the CDR3 is TGTGCCAGCAGCTGGACTGGCGGCTACGAGCAGTACTTC. Its protein product is CASSWTGGYEQYF.